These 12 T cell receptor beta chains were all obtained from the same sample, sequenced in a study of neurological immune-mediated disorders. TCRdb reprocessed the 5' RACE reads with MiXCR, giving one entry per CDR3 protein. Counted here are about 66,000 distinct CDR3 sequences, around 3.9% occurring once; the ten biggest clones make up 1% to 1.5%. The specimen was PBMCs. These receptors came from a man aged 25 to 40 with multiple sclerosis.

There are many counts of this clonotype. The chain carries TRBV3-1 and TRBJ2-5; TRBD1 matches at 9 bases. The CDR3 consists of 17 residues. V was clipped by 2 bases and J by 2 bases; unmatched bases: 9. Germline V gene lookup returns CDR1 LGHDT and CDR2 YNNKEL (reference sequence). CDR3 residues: CASSQPWAGQGQETQYF. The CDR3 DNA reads TGTGCCAGCAGCCAACCATGGGCCGGACAGGGGCAAGAGACCCAGTACTTC.

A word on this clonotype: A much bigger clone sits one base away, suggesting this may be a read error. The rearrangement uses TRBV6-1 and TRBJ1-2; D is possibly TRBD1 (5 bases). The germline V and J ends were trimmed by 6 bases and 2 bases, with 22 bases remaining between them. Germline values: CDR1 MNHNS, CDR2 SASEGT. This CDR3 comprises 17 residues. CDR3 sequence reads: CASSGRRTGKGNYGYTF. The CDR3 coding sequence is TGTGCCAGCAGCGGCCGTAGGACGGGAAAGGGGAACTATGGCTACACCTTC.

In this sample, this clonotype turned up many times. CDR3: CASSQPGLAGGNEQFF. Written as DNA, the CDR3 is TGCGCCAGCAGCCAACCGGGACTAGCGGGGGGAAATGAGCAGTTCTTC. The chain joins TRBV4-1 to TRBJ2-1, with 15 bases identical to TRBD2. Losses at the gene ends were 2 bases for V and 7 bases for J; bases not matched to a gene: 3. The CDR3 length is 16 residues. CDR1 is MGHRA and CDR2 is YSYEKL in the germline V gene.

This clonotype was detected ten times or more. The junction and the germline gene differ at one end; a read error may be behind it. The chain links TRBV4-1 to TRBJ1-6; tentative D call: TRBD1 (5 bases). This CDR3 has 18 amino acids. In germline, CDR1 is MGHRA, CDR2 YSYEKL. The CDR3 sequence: CASSHDRDRGYYNSPLNF. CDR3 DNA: TGCGCCAGCAGCCATGACCGGGACCGCGGATACTATAATTCACCCCTCAACTTT.

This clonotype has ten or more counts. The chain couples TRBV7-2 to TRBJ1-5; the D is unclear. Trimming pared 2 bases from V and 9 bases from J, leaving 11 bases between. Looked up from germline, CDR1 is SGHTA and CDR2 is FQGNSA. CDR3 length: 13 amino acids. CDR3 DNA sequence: TGTGCCAGCAGCTTACCGTTTAATGTGCCCCAGCATTTT. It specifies CASSLPFNVPQHF.

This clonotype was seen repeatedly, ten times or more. This CDR3 is CARTRWAVLTDTQYF. DNA for the CDR3: TGCGCCAGGACAAGGTGGGCGGTCCTCACAGATACGCAGTATTTT. The chain has TRBV10-1 and TRBJ2-3; D is uncertain. CDR1 is WNHNN, CDR2 SYGVQD, per germline (reference sequence). The CDR3 sequence is 15 residues long. Trimming took 9 bases from V and 2 from J, leaving 18 bases between them.

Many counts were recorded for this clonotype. In DNA form, the CDR3 reads TGCGCCAGCAGCTTGAAGTCCTCACCCCTCCACTTT. Its protein is CASSLKSSPLHF. The rearrangement joins TRBV5-1 to TRBJ1-6; D uncertain. Trimming cost V 1 base and J 10 bases, with 6 bases left between them. The germline V gene encodes CDR1 SGHRS and CDR2 YFSETQ. The CDR3 contains 12 residues.

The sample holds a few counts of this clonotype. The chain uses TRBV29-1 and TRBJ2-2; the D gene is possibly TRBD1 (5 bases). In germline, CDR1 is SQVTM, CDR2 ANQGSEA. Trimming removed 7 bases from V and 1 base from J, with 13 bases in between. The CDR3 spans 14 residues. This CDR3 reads CSAEYRRNTGELFF. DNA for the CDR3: TGCAGCGCCGAATACAGGCGGAACACCGGGGAGCTGTTTTTT.

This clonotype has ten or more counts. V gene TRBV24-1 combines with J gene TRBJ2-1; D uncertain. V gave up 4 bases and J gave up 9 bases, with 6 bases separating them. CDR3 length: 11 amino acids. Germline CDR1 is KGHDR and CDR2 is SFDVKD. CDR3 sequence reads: CATSEGSEQFF. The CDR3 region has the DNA TGTGCCACCAGTGAGGGGTCTGAGCAGTTCTTC.

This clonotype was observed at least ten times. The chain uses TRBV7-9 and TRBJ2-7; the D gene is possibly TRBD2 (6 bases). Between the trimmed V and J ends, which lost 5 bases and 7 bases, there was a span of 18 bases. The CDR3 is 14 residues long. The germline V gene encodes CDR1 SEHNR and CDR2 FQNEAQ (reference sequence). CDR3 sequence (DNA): TGTGCCAGCAGCCTCGACGGCGGGGCGTGGGAGCAGTACTTC. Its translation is CASSLDGGAWEQYF.

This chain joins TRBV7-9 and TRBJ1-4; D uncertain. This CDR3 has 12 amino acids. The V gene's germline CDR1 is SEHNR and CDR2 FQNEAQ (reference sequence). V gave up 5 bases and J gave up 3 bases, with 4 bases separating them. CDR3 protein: CASSPPNEKLFF. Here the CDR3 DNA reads TGTGCCAGCAGCCCCCCTAATGAAAAACTGTTTTTT.

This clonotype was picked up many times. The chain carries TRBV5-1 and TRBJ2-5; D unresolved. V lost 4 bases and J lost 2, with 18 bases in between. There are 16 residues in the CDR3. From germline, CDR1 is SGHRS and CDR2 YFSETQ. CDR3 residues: CASSPPPLGIQETQYF. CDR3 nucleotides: TGCGCCAGCAGCCCCCCACCACTGGGAATACAAGAGACCCAGTACTTC.